Sequencing of this T cell receptor beta chain was carried out in a study of metastatic and nonmetastatic thyroid tumors. About the research overall: A comparison of repertoires was made across blood and tumor or nodule tissue from malignant and benign thyroid patients.

CDR1 and CDR2 (germline): DFQATT, SNEGSKA (reference sequence). This CDR3 contains 15 residues. With 5 bases removed from V and 1 base from J, the gap between germline ends came to 18 bases. No treatment had been given to any patient before thyroid surgery. Authors' data handling: Across clinicopathological groups, CDR3 differences served as the basis for building a distant-metastasis classifier for papillary thyroid cancer. TCRdb reanalyzed the PCR reads with MiXCR. The V and J calls here are based on TCRdb, not the publication. The sample has approximately 15,000 clones, roughly 22% seen once. The source is a female donor with papillary thyroid cancer or a benign thyroid nodule (not recorded which). Some clones in this sample may be carry-over from other donors' samples. Source material: adjacent normal tissue. The chain has TRBV20-1 and TRBJ2-7; D is unclear. DNA of the CDR3: TGCAGTGCTCCCGGCCGAGGAAGCCTATCCTACGAGCAGTACTTC. This encodes CSAPGRGSLSYEQYF.